The next 27 T cell receptor beta chains were all read from a single sample in a study of OX40 agonist ivuxolimab in advanced cancers. This table comes from immunoSEQ multiplex PCR, and its TCRdb copy is limited to in-frame clones, with some not included. The sample lists over 70,000 clones; 85% to 90% were seen once. The specimen was CD4+ or CD8+ T cells sorted from blood, collected in a trial of the OX40 agonist ivuxolimab. These TCRs come from an adult with an advanced solid tumor such as melanoma, head and neck, liver or kidney cancer.

The genes are TRBV4-2 and TRBJ1-4; weak D call: TRBD1 (6 bases). Germline lookup yields CDR1 LGHNA and CDR2 YNFKEQ. Trimming removed 0 bases from V and 6 bases from J, with 17 bases in between. The CDR3 contains 17 residues. CDR3: CASSQDPSGTSDEKLFF. For the CDR3, the DNA is TGTGCCAGCAGCCAAGACCCCTCGGGGACATCCGATGAAAAACTGTTTTTT.

V is TRBV5-4 and J is TRBJ2-7; 11 bases align to TRBD1. This CDR3 spans 16 amino acids. The V gene's germline CDR1 is SGHNT and CDR2 YYREEE (reference sequence). V dropped 4 bases and J dropped 3; count of bases not matched to a gene: 9. In DNA form, the CDR3 reads TGTGCCAGCAGCCTTTATACCGGGACAGGGGGCTACGAGCAGTACTTC. Encoded protein: CASSLYTGTGGYEQYF.

The V and J genes are TRBV5-1 and TRBJ1-2; 7 bases map to TRBD1. The CDR3 extends over 14 amino acids. V trimming: 4 bases; J trimming: 1 base; junction bases outside the gene matches: 4. Germline V lookup: CDR1 SGHRS, CDR2 YFSETQ. The CDR3 sequence is CASSGGDSNYGYTF. CDR3 bases: TGCGCCAGCAGCGGCGGGGACAGTAACTATGGCTACACCTTC.

The chain couples TRBV28 to TRBJ1-2; TRBD1 agrees at 10 bases. Germline V gives CDR1 MDHEN, CDR2 SYDVKM. The CDR3 runs 17 residues. Unmatched junction bases numbered 15, after V lost 3 bases and J lost 8 bases. CDR3 loop: CASSFLDGTGARGGYTF. CDR3 in DNA: TGTGCCAGCAGTTTCCTCGACGGGACAGGGGCTCGTGGCGGCTACACCTTC.

The gene calls are TRBV6-1 and TRBJ1-2; 9 bases align to TRBD1. Trimming at V came to 4 bases and at J to 7 bases, leaving 10 bases not matched to a gene. Germline V gene data show CDR1 as MNHNS and CDR2 as SASEGT. The CDR3 is made up of 15 amino acids. The CDR3 loop is CASSGSTGTGSGYTF. CDR3 sequence (DNA): TGTGCCAGCAGTGGATCTACCGGGACAGGGAGTGGCTACACCTTC.

CDR3 sequence: CSVEESRSRTDTQYF. CDR3 in DNA: TGCAGCGTTGAAGAATCGCGGTCTCGCACAGATACGCAGTATTTT. This sequence joins TRBV29-1 and TRBJ2-3; D not certain. Germline V lookup: CDR1 SQVTM, CDR2 ANQGSEA. The CDR3 consists of 15 residues. V lost 0 bases, J lost 1 base, and 11 bases lay in between.

This clone came up once. The chain employs TRBV6-5 and TRBJ1-5; the D gene is possibly TRBD1 (6 bases). The CDR3 is 14 amino acids. Germline V gene data show CDR1 as MNHEY and CDR2 as SVGAGI. The V and J ends lost 5 bases and 6 bases respectively, with 14 bases between them. The CDR3 DNA sequence: TGTGCCAGCAGTCCACAGGGAACGCGTCAGCCCCAGCATTTT. It codes for CASSPQGTRQPQHF.

The chain uses TRBV2 and TRBJ2-1; 7 bases line up with TRBD2. The CDR3 runs 14 residues. V shed 7 bases and J 7 bases; nucleotides not matched to a gene: 10. The germline V gene encodes CDR1 SNHLY and CDR2 FYNNEI. CDR3 coding DNA: TGTGCCAGCATAGATAGGGGACTACAGAATGAGCAGTTCTTC. Its translation: CASIDRGLQNEQFF.

The chain employs TRBV2 and TRBJ1-5, with D unclear. From germline, CDR1 is SNHLY and CDR2 FYNNEI. This CDR3 comprises 12 residues. Trimming cost V 9 bases and J 4 bases, with 10 bases left between them. CDR3 in DNA: TGTGCCAGACTGCAGATAAATCAGCCCCAGCATTTT. It is translated as CARLQINQPQHF.

This sequence joins TRBV2 and TRBJ2-5; D is ambiguous. The CDR3 has 14 residues. V lost 6 bases to trimming and J lost 1 base, with 12 bases between them. From germline, CDR1 is SNHLY and CDR2 FYNNEI. The CDR3, as DNA: TGTGCCAGCAGGCTTCGGGCAGCCCAAGAGACCCAGTACTTC. Translated: CASRLRAAQETQYF. Full variable domain (missing parts from reference TRBV2 and TRBJ2-5): EPEVTQTPSHQVTQMGQEVILRCVPISNHLYFYWYRQILGQKVEFLVSFYNNEISEKSEIFDDQFSVERPDGSNFTLKIRSTKLEDSAMYFCASRLRAAQETQYFGPGTRLLVL.

The rearrangement uses TRBV18 and TRBJ2-7; TRBD2 matches 14 bases. CDR3 size: 15 residues. Germline V CDR1 and CDR2: KGHSH, LQKENI. V lost 3 bases to trimming and J lost 10 bases; unmatched junction nucleotides: 8. The CDR3 reads CASSPGLAGDLEQYF. Written as DNA, the CDR3 is TGTGCCAGCTCACCGGGACTAGCGGGAGATTTAGAACAGTACTTC.

This chain uses TRBV14 with TRBJ2-2; D remains unclear. Deletions cut 4 bases from V and 0 bases from J, with 12 bases between. This CDR3 comprises 16 residues. Germline V gene lookup returns CDR1 SGHDN and CDR2 FVKESK. The CDR3 protein is CASSRTRVANTGELFF. The CDR3 DNA sequence: TGTGCCAGCAGCCGGACCAGAGTGGCGAACACCGGGGAGCTGTTTTTT.

This sequence joins TRBV10-3 and TRBJ2-1, with 7 bases identical to TRBD2. This CDR3 has 15 residues. Germline loops: CDR1 ENHRY, CDR2 SYGVKD. V lost 6 bases, J lost 3 bases, and 8 bases stayed unmatched. The CDR3 protein is CAIRGHAGDYNEQFF. CDR3 DNA sequence: TGTGCCATCAGGGGGCACGCGGGAGACTACAATGAGCAGTTCTTC.

This clone was observed once. The chain carries TRBV16 and TRBJ1-1, with D unclear. The CDR3 covers 14 residues. V dropped 4 bases and J dropped 3 bases, with 12 bases sitting between them. The germline gives CDR1 KGHSY, CDR2 FQNENV. This CDR3 is CASSPLSGYTEAFF. In DNA, the CDR3 is TGTGCCAGCAGCCCTTTGTCAGGCTACACTGAAGCTTTCTTT.

This chain's CDR3 is CASSFFTGRDYGYTF. CDR3 coding DNA: TGTGCCAGCAGCTTCTTCACGGGCAGGGACTATGGCTACACCTTC. The chain joins TRBV7-2 to TRBJ1-2, with D perhaps matching TRBD1 (5 bases). This CDR3 has 15 amino acids. Per the germline V gene, CDR1 is SGHTA and CDR2 is FQGNSA. The V end lost 3 bases, the J end lost 3 bases, and 14 bases lay between the germline ends.

This clone was found a few times. This chain links TRBV7-9 with TRBJ2-1; TRBD1 aligns across 9 bases. Germline assignment: CDR1 SEHNR and CDR2 FQNEAQ (reference sequence). After removal of 6 bases from V and 6 bases from J, the junction contained 3 bases not matched to a gene. The CDR3 extends over 13 amino acids. CDR3 sequence (DNA): TGTGCCAGCAGGCCGGGACAGGGCAATGAGCAGTTCTTC. This translates into CASRPGQGNEQFF.

The chain employs TRBV2 and TRBJ1-1, with D tentatively TRBD1 (5 bases). V was cut by 3 bases and J by 1 base, with 9 bases left in between. Germline loops: CDR1 SNHLY, CDR2 FYNNEI. CDR3 length: 14 residues. The CDR3 bases are TGTGCCAGCAGTGACGGGGCTTGGAACACTGAAGCTTTCTTT. Translating gives CASSDGAWNTEAFF.

The V and J genes are TRBV7-2 and TRBJ2-7; 7 bases match TRBD2. The CDR3 loop spans 16 amino acids. In germline, CDR1 is SGHTA, CDR2 FQGNSA. J lost 0 bases, V lost 1 base, and 6 bases had no gene match. This chain's CDR3 is CASSLDGGGSSYEQYF. DNA of the CDR3: TGTGCCAGCAGCTTAGACGGTGGCGGGAGCTCCTACGAGCAGTACTTC. The whole variable domain, remainder taken from reference TRBV7-2 and TRBJ2-7, is GAGVSQSPSNKVTEKGKDVELRCDPISGHTALYWYRQSLGQGLEFLIYFQGNSAPDKSGLPSDRFSAERTGGSVSTLTIQRTQQEDSAVYLCASSLDGGGSSYEQYFGPGTRLTVT.

V usage is TRBV6-1 and J usage is TRBJ1-2, with D hard to call. V was clipped by 0 bases and J by 2 bases, with 13 bases between them. From germline, CDR1 is MNHNS and CDR2 SASEGT. The CDR3 is 16 amino acids. CDR3 bases: TGTGCCAGCAGTGAAGCGCAGGATTTCAACAACTATGGCTACACCTTC. Translated, it gives CASSEAQDFNNYGYTF.

This chain uses TRBV9 with TRBJ1-1; 8 bases map to TRBD1. This CDR3 region has 13 residues. From germline, CDR1 is SGDLS and CDR2 YYNGEE. V lost 4 bases, J lost 6 bases, and 5 bases stayed unmatched. The CDR3 sequence: CASSRTGYAEAFF. The CDR3 DNA sequence: TGTGCCAGCAGCCGGACAGGGTACGCTGAAGCTTTCTTT.

This clone appeared a few times. The rearrangement uses TRBV27 and TRBJ1-2, with D perhaps TRBD1 (6 bases). Trimming removed 6 bases at V and 4 bases at J, with 18 bases between. Germline V lookup: CDR1 MNHEY, CDR2 SMNVEV (reference sequence). The CDR3 runs 15 residues. CDR3 bases: TGTGCCAGCAGCCAGTCTGGGGGGCTGAGCTATGGCTACACCTTC. Translating gives CASSQSGGLSYGYTF.

The chain links TRBV5-4 to TRBJ2-1; the D gene is possibly TRBD2 (6 bases). The CDR3 is 15 amino acids. The V end was cut by 7 bases, the J end by 9 bases, with 23 bases between. Germline V gene lookup returns CDR1 SGHNT and CDR2 YYREEE (reference sequence). The CDR3 DNA reads TGTGCCAGCCAACCCCAAGGAGGGTGGTTTGGTGAGCAGTTCTTC. It yields the protein CASQPQGGWFGEQFF.

V usage is TRBV7-2 and J usage is TRBJ1-5; tentative D call: TRBD1 (5 bases). Germline V gene sequence: CDR1 SGHTA, CDR2 FQGNSA. V lost 2 bases and J 2 bases, leaving 10 bases between the germline ends. The CDR3 contains 15 residues. The CDR3 here is CASSLRLGGNQPQHF. In nucleotides, the CDR3 is TGTGCCAGCAGCTTAAGATTGGGGGGCAATCAGCCCCAGCATTTT.

V and J are TRBV5-1 and TRBJ2-3; TRBD1 matches 9 bases. Germline CDR1 and CDR2: SGHRS and YFSETQ. This CDR3 has 13 amino acids. J gave up 5 bases and V 3 bases, and 1 base lay outside the gene matches. CDR3 in amino acids: CASSWTGEDTQYF. The CDR3 DNA is TGCGCCAGCAGCTGGACAGGGGAAGATACGCAGTATTTT.

The rearrangement joins TRBV18 to TRBJ1-2; D not certain. V was pared by 3 bases and J by 3 bases, with 11 bases between. Germline V lookup: CDR1 KGHSH, CDR2 LQKENI. This CDR3 is 14 amino acids long. As DNA, the CDR3 is TGTGCCAGCTCACCGGGCCGGAGCGACTATGGCTACACCTTC. It codes for CASSPGRSDYGYTF.

This clone was seen only a few times. V gene TRBV7-8 combines with J gene TRBJ2-7; D is undetermined. V dropped 5 bases and J dropped 0 bases, with 17 bases sitting between them. The CDR3 sequence is 16 residues long. Germline V gene sequence: CDR1 SGHVS, CDR2 FQNEAQ. The CDR3 region is CASSGIAGGGSYEQYF. CDR3 coding DNA: TGTGCCAGCAGCGGAATTGCCGGTGGCGGCTCCTACGAGCAGTACTTC.

This clone was counted between two and nine times. The V and J genes are TRBV11-2 and TRBJ2-7; tentatively, D is TRBD2 (5 bases). CDR1 SGHAT and CDR2 FQNNGV come from the germline V gene. The CDR3 totals 14 residues. The V end lost 7 bases, the J end lost 0 bases, and 13 bases lay between the germline ends. The CDR3 loop reads CASTGVASSYEQYF. The CDR3 DNA is TGTGCCAGCACCGGGGTAGCCAGCTCCTACGAGCAGTACTTC.